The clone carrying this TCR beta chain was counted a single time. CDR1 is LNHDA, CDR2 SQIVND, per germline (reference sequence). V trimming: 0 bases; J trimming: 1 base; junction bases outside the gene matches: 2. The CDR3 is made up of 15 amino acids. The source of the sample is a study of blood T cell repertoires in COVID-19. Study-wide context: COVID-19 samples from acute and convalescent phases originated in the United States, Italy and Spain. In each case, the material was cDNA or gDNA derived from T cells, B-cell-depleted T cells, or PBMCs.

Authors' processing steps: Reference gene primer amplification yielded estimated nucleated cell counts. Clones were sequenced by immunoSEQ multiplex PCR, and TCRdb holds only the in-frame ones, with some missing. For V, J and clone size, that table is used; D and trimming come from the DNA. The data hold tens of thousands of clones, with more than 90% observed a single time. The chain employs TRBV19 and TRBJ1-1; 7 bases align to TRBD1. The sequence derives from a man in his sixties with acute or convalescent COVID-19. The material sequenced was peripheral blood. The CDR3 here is CASSIETGTNTEAFF. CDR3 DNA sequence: TGTGCCAGTAGTATAGAGACAGGGACGAACACTGAAGCTTTCTTT.